The 29 T cell receptor beta chains presented below share a single source sample, sequenced in a study of cytomegalovirus exposure and HLA in healthy donors. The PCR made use of 60 Vbeta and 13 Jbeta primers. Clones were read by immunoSEQ multiplex PCR, and TCRdb kept only the in-frame ones, dropping some. The table has about 190,000 clones, around three quarters seen once; the top ten hold 1.6%. Sequences were obtained from PBMCs. The origin of the receptors is a woman aged 18-29 years in good health and CMV-seronegative.

This clone is a singleton in its sample. The genes are TRBV4-3 and TRBJ1-5, with TRBD1 as a possible D gene (5 bases). CDR3 length equals 16 residues. Germline CDR1 is LGHNA and CDR2 is YSLEER. Trimming removed 3 bases at V and 3 bases at J, with 15 bases between. The CDR3 nucleotides read TGCGCCAGCAGCCAGGTTATGGACATCCCCAATCAGCCCCAGCATTTT. This codes for CASSQVMDIPNQPQHF.

The V gene is TRBV7-2, the J gene TRBJ1-1, with 8 positions matching TRBD1. Unmatched junction bases numbered 2, after V lost 0 bases and J lost 2 bases. CDR1 is SGHTA, CDR2 FQGNSA, per germline. This CDR3 has 15 amino acids. The DNA for the CDR3 is TGTGCCAGCAGCTTAGCCGGACAGGGTAACACTGAAGCTTTCTTT. Translated, it gives CASSLAGQGNTEAFF.

CDR3 residues: CASSTGDANEKLFF. In DNA, the CDR3 is TGTGCCAGCAGTACGGGAGACGCTAATGAAAAACTGTTTTTT. The chain is built from TRBV6-1 and TRBJ1-4; D gene ambiguous. The CDR3 covers 14 residues. Trimming took 5 bases from V and 3 from J, leaving 10 bases between them. CDR1 is MNHNS, CDR2 SASEGT, per germline.

CDR3 nucleotides: TGTGCCAGCAGCTTAGCTGAAGCAGGGCGGGAGACCCAGTACTTC. Translating gives CASSLAEAGRETQYF. J is TRBJ2-5 and V is TRBV7-9, with D possibly TRBD1 on 5 matching bases. Germline-derived CDR1 and CDR2 are SEHNR and FQNEAQ (reference sequence). V dropped 0 bases and J dropped 5 bases, with 13 bases sitting between them. The CDR3 has 15 amino acids.

This clone was observed once. V is TRBV6-6 and J is TRBJ2-3; a possible D gene is TRBD2 (6 bases). The CDR3 is 16 residues long. Trimming cost V 6 bases and J 2 bases, with 18 bases left between them. Germline V gives CDR1 MNHNY, CDR2 SVGAGI (reference sequence). The CDR3 sequence is CASSLKGWGDTDTQYF. The DNA for the CDR3 is TGTGCCAGCAGCCTAAAAGGCTGGGGGGACACAGATACGCAGTATTTT.

The chain is built from TRBV10-2 and TRBJ1-5; TRBD1 aligns across 8 bases. Germline CDR1 reads WSHSY; CDR2 reads SAAADI. This CDR3 is 17 amino acids long. Trimming cost V 4 bases and J 2 bases; bases outside gene matches: 10. Written as DNA, the CDR3 is TGCGCCAGCAGTGGGGGGCAGGGGGCGAAAGGCAATCAGCCCCAGCATTTT. It translates to CASSGGQGAKGNQPQHF.

This clone was counted only a few times. V and J are TRBV5-6 and TRBJ1-1; TRBD1 agrees at 7 bases. The CDR3 spans 15 residues. V dropped 0 bases and J dropped 4; count of bases not matched to a gene: 6. The V gene's germline CDR1 is SGHDT and CDR2 YYEEEE. The CDR3 bases are TGTGCCAGCAGCTTGGGAGGCAGGGGGATCACTGAAGCTTTCTTT. It translates to CASSLGGRGITEAFF.

This chain uses TRBV9 with TRBJ1-1, with D uncertain. The CDR3 is 13 residues long. Germline V gene lookup returns CDR1 SGDLS and CDR2 YYNGEE. The V end was cut by 7 bases, the J end by 2 bases, with 12 bases between. This CDR3 reads CASRGPRNTEAFF. In nucleotides, the CDR3 is TGTGCCAGCCGAGGGCCCCGTAACACTGAAGCTTTCTTT.

The chain is built from TRBV5-4 and TRBJ1-2; no clear D. Germline V lookup: CDR1 SGHNT, CDR2 YYREEE (reference sequence). V lost 4 bases and J 3 bases, leaving 4 bases between the germline ends. The CDR3 has 11 residues. CDR3 DNA: TGTGCCAGCAGCCGCGACTATGGCTACACCTTC. Its protein product is CASSRDYGYTF.

In this sample, this clone turned up once. The chain recombines TRBV5-4 with TRBJ2-3; 8 nucleotides align to TRBD2. V lost 3 bases, J lost 5 bases, and 5 bases stayed unmatched. The CDR3 totals 14 residues. Per the germline V gene, CDR1 is SGHNT and CDR2 is YYREEE (reference sequence). The CDR3 bases are TGTGCCAGCAGCTCTCGGGGGGGTGTAGATACGCAGTATTTT. As protein: CASSSRGGVDTQYF.

This clone has just one count. The chain joins TRBV4-2 to TRBJ1-2; D is uncertain. Germline V lookup: CDR1 LGHNA, CDR2 YNFKEQ. The CDR3 extends over 15 amino acids. V gave up 0 bases and J gave up 4 bases, with 12 bases separating them. The CDR3 protein is CASSQDRGGSYGYTF. CDR3 sequence (DNA): TGTGCCAGCAGCCAAGATCGAGGTGGAAGCTATGGCTACACCTTC.

This chain uses TRBV13 with TRBJ1-1, with 7 positions matching TRBD1. Germline loops: CDR1 PRHDT, CDR2 FYEKMQ (reference sequence). V shed 2 bases and J 4 bases; nucleotides not matched to a gene: 7. The CDR3 is 15 residues long. The CDR3 DNA follows: TGTGCCAGCAGCTTACCCCGACAGGGTGGCACTGAAGCTTTCTTT. This codes for CASSLPRQGGTEAFF.

This chain joins TRBV4-1 and TRBJ1-1; possibly TRBD1 for D (5 bases). The germline gives CDR1 MGHRA, CDR2 YSYEKL. The CDR3 is made up of 15 amino acids. The germline V and J ends were trimmed by 0 bases and 1 base, with 9 bases remaining between them. CDR3 in DNA: TGCGCCAGCAGCCAAGAGGCGGGGGGGAACACTGAAGCTTTCTTT. It specifies CASSQEAGGNTEAFF.

The gene calls are TRBV6-5 and TRBJ2-7; D not resolved. Judging by the DNA end, TRBJ2-5 fits better; the J call may be wrong. This CDR3 comprises 13 residues. The germline V gene encodes CDR1 MNHEY and CDR2 SVGAGI. CDR3 coding DNA: TGTGCCAGCAGTTACTCTGGGCGGGAGACCCAGTACTTC. Its translation: CASSYSGRETQYF.

CDR3 amino acids: CASRNSGGVSGELFF. As DNA, the CDR3 is TGTGCCAGCAGGAATAGCGGGGGGGTAAGCGGGGAGCTGTTTTTT. The chain uses TRBV28 and TRBJ2-2; 11 bases align to TRBD2. This CDR3 is 15 amino acids long. The V and J ends lost 6 bases and 7 bases, in that order; junction bases with no gene match: 7. Germline CDR1 MDHEN, CDR2 SYDVKM.

The chain links TRBV2 to TRBJ2-1; maybe TRBD2 (6 bases). The CDR3 consists of 14 residues. Germline V gene lookup returns CDR1 SNHLY and CDR2 FYNNEI. The V and J ends lost 7 bases and 2 bases respectively, with 12 bases between them. The CDR3 loop reads CASNAAGPYNEQFF. CDR3 bases: TGTGCCAGCAATGCGGCGGGACCCTACAATGAGCAGTTCTTC. Variable domain in full (rest from reference TRBV2 and TRBJ2-1): EPEVTQTPSHQVTQMGQEVILRCVPISNHLYFYWYRQILGQKVEFLVSFYNNEISEKSEIFDDQFSVERPDGSNFTLKIRSTKLEDSAMYFCASNAAGPYNEQFFGPGTRLTVL.

CDR3 in DNA: TGTGCCAGCAGCTTGGAATCCTATCCAGGGAAGGATGGCTACACCTTC. Translation: CASSLESYPGKDGYTF. This sequence joins TRBV5-4 and TRBJ1-2, with D possibly matching TRBD1 (5 bases). CDR3 length: 16 residues. Trimming removed 0 bases at V and 6 bases at J, with 18 bases between. Germline V gene sequence: CDR1 SGHNT, CDR2 YYREEE (reference sequence).

This clone has a single count. The genes are TRBV7-8 and TRBJ2-5, with unresolved D. CDR3 length: 15 residues. The V gene lost 0 bases and the J gene lost 4 bases, with 12 bases spanning the gap. Germline lookup yields CDR1 SGHVS and CDR2 FQNEAQ. CDR3 residues: CASSLAVERGETQYF. In nucleotides, the CDR3 is TGTGCCAGCAGCTTAGCCGTTGAGCGCGGAGAGACCCAGTACTTC.

The rearrangement uses TRBV9 and TRBJ1-2, with TRBD1 matching 7 bases. Germline trimming cut 3 bases from V and 8 bases from J; bases unmatched to any gene: 4. The germline CDR1 and CDR2 sequences are SGDLS and YYNGEE. The CDR3 runs 12 residues. The CDR3 loop is CASSGGQDGYTF. The CDR3 DNA reads as TGTGCCAGCAGCGGAGGACAGGACGGCTACACCTTC.

The chain employs TRBV28 and TRBJ1-5; possibly TRBD1 for D (5 bases). Germline lookup yields CDR1 MDHEN and CDR2 SYDVKM. The CDR3 runs to 16 residues. V lost 6 bases to trimming and J lost 0 bases, with 15 bases between them. The CDR3 loop reads CASRRQKINSNQPQHF. CDR3 bases: TGTGCCAGCAGAAGACAGAAGATTAATAGCAATCAGCCCCAGCATTTT.

As to this clone: A read error is likely, as this CDR3 ends without the conserved phenylalanine or tryptophan. The chain recombines TRBV5-1 with TRBJ2-7, with D possibly matching TRBD1 (7 bases). The germline gives CDR1 SGHRS, CDR2 YFSETQ. V was trimmed by 7 bases and J by 3 bases, leaving 17 bases between them. The CDR3 has 14 amino acids. The CDR3 loop is CASGLRQGGYEQYS. In DNA, the CDR3 is TGCGCCAGCGGACTTAGACAGGGAGGCTACGAGCAGTACTCC.

The chain recombines TRBV9 with TRBJ2-5, with 9 positions matching TRBD2. V gave up 4 bases and J gave up 2 bases; unmatched junction bases: 6. The CDR3 sequence is 15 residues long. Germline lookup yields CDR1 SGDLS and CDR2 YYNGEE. CDR3 DNA sequence: TGTGCCAGCAGCATCGGGACTAGCTGGCAAGAGACCCAGTACTTC. Its protein product is CASSIGTSWQETQYF. Full variable domain (rest looked up from reference TRBV9 and TRBJ2-5): DSGVTQTPKHLITATGQRVTLRCSPRSGDLSVYWYQQSLDQGLQFLIQYYNGEERAKGNILERFSAQQFPDLHSELNLSSLELGDSALYFCASSIGTSWQETQYFGPGTRLLVL.

The gene calls are TRBV7-3 and TRBJ2-3; a possible D gene is TRBD1 (5 bases). The CDR3 sequence is 17 residues long. In germline, CDR1 is SGHTA, CDR2 FQGTGA. Trimming stripped 1 base from V and 0 bases from J, with 14 bases between. For the CDR3, the DNA is TGTGCCAGCAGCTTAAGTGGGGCCTTACCTAGCACAGATACGCAGTATTTT. The encoded protein is CASSLSGALPSTDTQYF.

The chain joins TRBV6-1 to TRBJ1-4; no clear D gene. This CDR3 region has 20 residues. With 0 bases removed from V and 2 bases from J, the gap between germline ends came to 22 bases. Germline CDR1 and CDR2: MNHNS and SASEGT. CDR3 bases: TGTGCCAGCAGTGAAGCTGTCAGGTCGACCTCGTTGGCGACTAATGAAAAACTGTTTTTT. It is translated as CASSEAVRSTSLATNEKLFF.

This chain connects TRBV2 to TRBJ2-7; 8 positions agree with TRBD1. J was trimmed by 6 bases and V by 0 bases; bases with no gene match: 10. CDR3 length: 16 amino acids. CDR1 SNHLY and CDR2 FYNNEI come from the germline V gene. The CDR3 reads CASSEARLPGGAEQYF. CDR3 DNA sequence: TGTGCCAGCAGTGAAGCGCGTTTGCCAGGGGGCGCCGAGCAGTACTTC.

In its sample, this clone was seen once. The J gene is TRBJ1-5, the V gene TRBV19; D gene ambiguous. Deletions cut 6 bases from V and 3 bases from J, with 12 bases between. The CDR3 is 14 amino acids. Germline V lookup: CDR1 LNHDA, CDR2 SQIVND (reference sequence). CDR3: CASSDWAANQPQHF. The CDR3, as DNA: TGTGCCAGTAGCGATTGGGCTGCCAATCAGCCCCAGCATTTT.

This clone has a handful of counts. The V and J genes are TRBV28 and TRBJ2-7, with a weak D call TRBD2 (5 bases). V lost 4 bases, J lost 6 bases, and 16 bases lay in between. Germline CDR1 and CDR2: MDHEN and SYDVKM. The CDR3 length is 14 residues. CDR3 DNA sequence: TGTGCCAGCAGTTGGGTTCGGACTGCCATCGAGCAGTACTTC. This translates into CASSWVRTAIEQYF.

J is TRBJ2-7 and V is TRBV11-2, with D maybe TRBD1 (6 bases). The germline V gene has CDR1 SGHAT and CDR2 FQNNGV. The CDR3 loop spans 18 amino acids. V lost 1 base and J 0 bases, leaving 19 bases between the germline ends. CDR3 nucleotides: TGTGCCAGCAGCTTAGTTCAAGGTCCAGGGGTCAACTCCTACGAGCAGTACTTC. This gives the protein CASSLVQGPGVNSYEQYF.

The V and J genes are TRBV7-2 and TRBJ2-5, with 9 bases identical to TRBD2. Germline CDR1 reads SGHTA; CDR2 reads FQGNSA. After removal of 4 bases from V and 4 bases from J, the junction contained 10 bases not matched to a gene. There are 16 residues in the CDR3. The CDR3 spells CASSSRAGGGRETQYF. In DNA form, the CDR3 reads TGTGCCAGCAGCTCTAGAGCGGGGGGCGGACGAGAGACCCAGTACTTC.